The TCR beta chain under discussion was sequenced for a study of blood T cell repertoires in COVID-19. Study context: Acute and convalescent COVID-19 specimens originated in the United States, Italy and Spain.

Germline CDR1 reads WNHNN; CDR2 reads SYGVQD (reference sequence). This CDR3 contains 15 residues. The V gene end was trimmed by 3 bases and the J gene end by 2 bases; junction bases not matched to a gene: 5. Patients in Seattle were enrolled during active infection, then followed longitudinally. In the source study's methods: Counts of nucleated cells, estimated from reference gene primer amplification, were obtained. The protocol was immunoSEQ multiplex PCR, while the TCRdb copy is restricted to in-frame clones and leaves out a portion. D and trimming come from the DNA, and the V and J calls and clone size come from that table. The repertoire consists of 250,000 to 350,000 clones, with roughly 90% occurring once and the leading ten covering 2% to 2.5%.

The sequenced sample was peripheral blood. The receptor was derived from a woman in her thirties with COVID-19, enrolled during active disease. The chain employs TRBV10-1 and TRBJ2-7, with 9 nucleotides matching TRBD1. The CDR3 loop is CASSDPGQGAYEQYF. The DNA for the CDR3 is TGCGCCAGCAGTGATCCGGGACAGGGCGCCTACGAGCAGTACTTC.